The 25 T cell receptor beta chains given below trace back to one sample, sequenced in a study of shared clonotypes between healthy human individuals. The repertoire was sequenced with immunoSEQ multiplex PCR; TCRdb's copy has only in-frame clones and lacks some. This sample carries around 200,000 clones, 90% to 95% of them seen once, and the ten largest clones take approximately 0.07%. Sequencing was carried out using naive CD4+ T cells sorted from blood. Subset specified: CD45RA+ positively selected. The source is a woman under 40 in good health.

CDR3 sequence reads: CASSSTGVKTQYF. CDR3 bases: TGTGCCAGCAGTTCGACAGGGGTAAAGACCCAGTACTTC. The gene calls are TRBV27 and TRBJ2-5, with 8 bases aligning to TRBD1. The CDR3 covers 13 residues. Germline values: CDR1 MNHEY, CDR2 SMNVEV (reference sequence). Trimming at V came to 4 bases and at J to 6 bases, leaving 4 bases not matched to a gene.

This chain joins TRBV5-1 and TRBJ2-5; the match to TRBD2 covers 12 bases. Germline V gives CDR1 SGHRS, CDR2 YFSETQ. V lost 0 bases to trimming and J lost 6 bases; unmatched junction nucleotides: 6. The CDR3 has 16 amino acids. The CDR3 DNA sequence: TGCGCCAGCAGCTTGGTTGCGCTAGCGGGAGGGAAGACCCAGTACTTC. It codes for CASSLVALAGGKTQYF. The variable domain in full, completed from reference TRBV5-1 and TRBJ2-5, reads KAGVTQTPRYLIKTRGQQVTLSCSPISGHRSVSWYQQTPGQGLQFLFEYFSETQRNKGNFPGRFSGRQFSNSRSEMNVSTLELGDSALYLCASSLVALAGGKTQYFGPGTRLLVL.

This clone appeared a few times. The V gene is TRBV6-5, the J gene TRBJ2-7; D may be TRBD2 (5 bases). The CDR3 is made up of 14 amino acids. Germline V CDR1 and CDR2: MNHEY, SVGAGI. V lost 8 bases, J lost 2 bases, and 16 bases lay in between. DNA of the CDR3: TGTGCCAGCCGCCCGGAGTCGACTACCTACGAGCAGTACTTC. This sequence encodes CASRPESTTYEQYF.

V and J are TRBV5-8 and TRBJ2-7; TRBD1 might be the D (5 bases). The CDR3 is 15 residues long. V dropped 1 base and J dropped 1 base, with 12 bases sitting between them. The germline gives CDR1 SGHTS, CDR2 YDEGEE. CDR3 amino acids: CASSLHPQVSYEQYF. DNA for the CDR3: TGTGCCAGCAGCTTGCATCCACAGGTTTCCTACGAGCAGTACTTC.

The sample holds one count of this clone. J is TRBJ1-2 and V is TRBV29-1; TRBD1 aligns across 8 bases. CDR3 length: 13 amino acids. V gave up 5 bases and J gave up 2 bases; unmatched junction bases: 4. Germline V gene data show CDR1 as SQVTM and CDR2 as ANQGSEA. The CDR3 sequence: CSVRPGGNYGYTF. The CDR3 DNA is TGCAGCGTTCGCCCAGGGGGCAACTATGGCTACACCTTC.

The gene calls are TRBV27 and TRBJ2-7, with TRBD1 as a possible D gene (7 bases). V shed 4 bases and J shed 5 bases, with 18 bases lying between them. Germline V gene lookup returns CDR1 MNHEY and CDR2 SMNVEV (reference sequence). The CDR3 extends over 15 amino acids. The CDR3 sequence is CASSSSSTGRHEQYF. The CDR3 region has the DNA TGTGCCAGCAGTTCCTCCTCGACAGGGAGGCACGAGCAGTACTTC.

The chain couples TRBV19 to TRBJ2-1; 7 bases are a match to TRBD2. V dropped 4 bases and J dropped 5; count of bases not matched to a gene: 2. The CDR3 extends over 13 amino acids. CDR1 is LNHDA, CDR2 SQIVND, per germline (reference sequence). The CDR3 nucleotides read TGTGCCAGTAGTAAACTAGCGAACAATGAGCAGTTCTTC. Protein sequence: CASSKLANNEQFF.

The chain has TRBV5-6 and TRBJ2-5, with unresolved D. The V end was cut by 2 bases, the J end by 1 base, with 12 bases between. Germline V CDR1 and CDR2: SGHDT, YYEEEE. The CDR3 has 15 residues. The DNA of the CDR3 is TGTGCCAGCAGCTTTAACACAAACCGCCAAGAGACCCAGTACTTC. Protein product: CASSFNTNRQETQYF.

This clone was detected once. The genes are TRBV5-1 and TRBJ2-3; 8 bases align to TRBD2. V trimming: 0 bases; J trimming: 5 bases; junction bases outside the gene matches: 2. Germline lookup yields CDR1 SGHRS and CDR2 YFSETQ. This CDR3 comprises 14 residues. The CDR3 region has the DNA TGCGCCAGCAGCTTGGTTCTAGCGGGAGATACGCAGTATTTT. Translation gives CASSLVLAGDTQYF.

CDR3 loop: CASRTPRACEQYF. CDR3 nucleotides: TGCGCCAGCAGGACCCCTCGAGCCTGCGAGCAGTACTTC. The chain has TRBV23-1 and TRBJ2-7, with D unclear. Being an ORF, TRBV23-1 has a function that is uncertain. V lost 6 bases and J lost 6, with 15 bases in between. The CDR3 contains 13 residues.

The CDR3 DNA sequence: TGTGCCAGCAGCAAAGTAAGGGGCAGGAGGCGCGATCCTACAATTCGGGATCACGAGCAGTACTTC. Translated, it gives CASSKVRGRRRDPTIRDHEQYF. The J gene is TRBJ2-7, the V gene TRBV21-1. TRBV21-1 is a pseudogene locus. The CDR3 totals 22 residues.

The chain combines TRBV29-1 with TRBJ1-1; D unresolved. Germline loops: CDR1 SQVTM, CDR2 ANQGSEA. V lost 7 bases and J 1 base, leaving 16 bases between the germline ends. The CDR3 is made up of 14 amino acids. In nucleotides, the CDR3 is TGCAGCGGCAAGCCAATTACAGCGAACACTGAAGCTTTCTTT. Translated, it gives CSGKPITANTEAFF.

This clone occurred once. V gene TRBV5-6 combines with J gene TRBJ2-2; TRBD1 aligns across 9 bases. This CDR3 is built from 16 residues. Germline CDR1 SGHDT, CDR2 YYEEEE. Trimming cost V 5 bases and J 3 bases; bases outside gene matches: 8. This chain's CDR3 is CASRPDRGLYTGELFF. The CDR3 region has the DNA TGTGCCAGCAGACCGGACAGGGGATTGTACACCGGGGAGCTGTTTTTT.

The chain links TRBV7-3 to TRBJ2-1; D may be TRBD2 (6 bases). CDR1 SGHTA and CDR2 FQGTGA come from the germline V gene. V was pared by 5 bases and J by 1 base, with 15 bases between. The CDR3 extends over 16 amino acids. The CDR3 protein is CASSRTREESYNEQFF. The CDR3 region has the DNA TGTGCCAGCAGCCGCACCAGGGAGGAGTCCTACAATGAGCAGTTCTTC.

The J gene is TRBJ1-1, the V gene TRBV10-3; 10 bases match TRBD1. In germline, CDR1 is ENHRY, CDR2 SYGVKD. This CDR3 spans 13 amino acids. V trimming: 8 bases; J trimming: 1 base; junction bases outside the gene matches: 1. CDR3 region: CAIRTGGNTEAFF. The CDR3 DNA sequence: TGTGCCATCCGGACAGGGGGGAACACTGAAGCTTTCTTT.

The J gene is TRBJ2-1, the V gene TRBV28; 12 bases match TRBD2. Looked up from germline, CDR1 is MDHEN and CDR2 is SYDVKM. This CDR3 has 15 residues. V shed 4 bases and J 7 bases; nucleotides not matched to a gene: 5. The CDR3 region has the DNA TGTGCCAGCAGTTCCGAGCTAGCGGGGGGGAATGAGCAGTTCTTC. Its translation: CASSSELAGGNEQFF.

This chain connects TRBV5-1 to TRBJ2-7; D possibly corresponds to TRBD1 (6 bases). V lost 0 bases and J 4 bases, leaving 11 bases between the germline ends. The germline CDR1 and CDR2 sequences are SGHRS and YFSETQ. The CDR3 runs to 14 residues. For the CDR3, the DNA is TGCGCCAGCAGCTTGGACGAACAGGGTTACGAGCAGTACTTC. It specifies CASSLDEQGYEQYF.

This sequence joins TRBV28 and TRBJ2-5, with a weak D call TRBD2 (6 bases). In germline, CDR1 is MDHEN, CDR2 SYDVKM. There are 15 residues in the CDR3. Trimming shortened V by 2 bases and J by 5 bases, and 15 bases separated the two germline ends. Written as DNA, the CDR3 is TGTGCCAGCAGTTTAGACCGGGACTGGGGCGAGACCCAGTACTTC. Translating it yields CASSLDRDWGETQYF.

In its sample, this clone was seen once. This sequence joins TRBV19 and TRBJ2-7; D possibly uses TRBD1 or TRBD2 (5 bases each). In germline, CDR1 is LNHDA, CDR2 SQIVND (reference sequence). The length of the CDR3 is 11 residues. V dropped 4 bases and J dropped 13 bases, with 14 bases sitting between them. The CDR3 reads CASSRPGRLYF. CDR3 DNA sequence: TGTGCCAGTAGTAGACCGGGACGCCTTTACTTC.

The J gene is TRBJ2-7, the V gene TRBV15; tentatively, D is TRBD1 or TRBD2 (5 bases each). The V gene's germline CDR1 is LNHNV and CDR2 YYDKDF (reference sequence). This CDR3 contains 14 residues. The V and J ends lost 0 bases and 6 bases respectively, with 12 bases between them. CDR3 protein: CATSRDRGPFEQYF. Written as DNA, the CDR3 is TGTGCCACCAGCAGAGATCGGGGCCCTTTCGAGCAGTACTTC. The whole variable domain, filled in from reference TRBV15 and TRBJ2-7, reads DAMVIQNPRYQVTQFGKPVTLSCSQTLNHNVMYWYQQKSSQAPKLLFHYYDKDFNNEADTPDNFQSRRPNTSFCFLDIRSPGLGDTAMYLCATSRDRGPFEQYFGPGTRLTVT.

This chain joins TRBV28 and TRBJ2-1; TRBD2 is a possible D gene (6 bases). Germline V CDR1 and CDR2: MDHEN, SYDVKM. This CDR3 comprises 15 residues. V was pared by 8 bases and J by 7 bases, with 21 bases between. The CDR3 spells CASGSHIGRGNEQFF. The CDR3 region has the DNA TGTGCCAGCGGGAGTCATATCGGGAGAGGGAATGAGCAGTTCTTC.

This sequence joins TRBV5-1 and TRBJ2-5; D gene uncertain. The V end was cut by 4 bases, the J end by 1 base, with 8 bases between. Germline-derived CDR1 and CDR2 are SGHRS and YFSETQ. The CDR3 loop spans 13 amino acids. This CDR3 is CASSLLGQETQYF. The CDR3 DNA is TGCGCCAGCAGCCTCCTCGGCCAAGAGACCCAGTACTTC. Together with reference TRBV5-1 and TRBJ2-5, the CDR3 gives the full variable domain: KAGVTQTPRYLIKTRGQQVTLSCSPISGHRSVSWYQQTPGQGLQFLFEYFSETQRNKGNFPGRFSGRQFSNSRSEMNVSTLELGDSALYLCASSLLGQETQYFGPGTRLLVL.

CDR3 region: CATSRVDLTGPPHLDTQYF. In DNA form, the CDR3 reads TGTGCCACCAGCAGAGTTGATCTTACCGGTCCCCCTCACCTGGATACGCAGTATTTT. The chain employs TRBV15 and TRBJ2-3; the D is unclear. CDR1 is LNHNV and CDR2 is YYDKDF in the germline V gene (reference sequence). V lost 1 base and J lost 6, with 26 bases in between. This CDR3 region has 19 residues. Complete variable domain (other parts from reference TRBV15 and TRBJ2-3): DAMVIQNPRYQVTQFGKPVTLSCSQTLNHNVMYWYQQKSSQAPKLLFHYYDKDFNNEADTPDNFQSRRPNTSFCFLDIRSPGLGDTAMYLCATSRVDLTGPPHLDTQYFGPGTRLTVL.

The chain couples TRBV5-1 to TRBJ1-3; 9 positions match TRBD1. CDR3 length: 14 amino acids. Trimming removed 3 bases from V and 6 bases from J; junction bases left unmatched: 4. Germline assignment: CDR1 SGHRS and CDR2 YFSETQ. The CDR3 spells CASSWGQGENTIYF. The CDR3 DNA is TGCGCCAGCAGCTGGGGACAGGGCGAAAACACCATATATTTT.

This sequence joins TRBV5-4 and TRBJ2-7; D is undetermined. CDR3 size: 13 residues. Germline V gene lookup returns CDR1 SGHNT and CDR2 YYREEE (reference sequence). V lost 0 bases and J lost 2, with 6 bases in between. CDR3 coding DNA: TGTGCCAGCAGCTTGGCCGGTACCTACGAGCAGTACTTC. It yields the protein CASSLAGTYEQYF.